This T cell receptor beta chain was sequenced during a study of T-cell memory formation after mild COVID-19. Broader study findings: Day 15 to 85 contracting clones showed balanced CD4/CD8; day 15 to 37 expanders favored CD4+. The study detected some responding clones in pre-infection memory, suggesting cross-reactive memory joined. Of the contracting clones, CD4+ ones lay mainly in CM and EM, and CD8+ ones in EMRA.

This clonotype was detected a few times. Antigen specificity is unknown. One entry per CDR3 protein results from TCRdb running MiXCR on the 5' RACE reads. The table lists approximately 400,000 distinct CDR3 sequences, more than 15% of them singletons. The TCR sequence derives from a young man who had mild COVID-19 (a few samples of this study predate the infection). Cell type and time point are not known. Sequencing used PBMCs or a T cell subset sorted from them (not recorded which).

The CDR3 region has the DNA TGTGCCAGCAGCGGCGACAGGGAGGCTAAGAACACTGAAGCTTTCTTT. Its translation is CASSGDREAKNTEAFF. This sequence joins TRBV6-2 or TRBV6-3 and TRBJ1-1; 7 nucleotides line up with TRBD1. Germline CDR1 reads MNHEY; CDR2 reads SVGEGT. Trimming at V came to 6 bases and at J to 1 base, leaving 11 bases not matched to a gene. This CDR3 comprises 16 residues.